This T cell receptor (beta chain) appears in the sequencing data of a study of T cell repertoires in cytomegalovirus infection. One entry per CDR3 protein results from TCRdb running MiXCR on the reads. The repertoire holds over 250,000 distinct CDR3 sequences, around 20% seen once, with approximately 19% in the top ten. Germline-derived CDR1 and CDR2 are LGHNA and YNFKEQ. The CDR3 is 14 residues long. Trimming took 4 bases from V and 6 from J; bases not matched to a gene: 8. Regarding this clonotype: The antigen is unknown.

The sample in question was cultured PBMCs, obtained from culture after CMV antigen stimulation. The receptor was isolated from a human donor in good health (CMV status not recorded). Some clones in this sample may be carry-over from other donors' samples. The V and J genes are TRBV4-2 and TRBJ1-2; 7 nucleotides agree with TRBD1. For the CDR3, the DNA is TGTGCCAGCAGCCCTTTTGACAGGGATCATGGCTACACCTTC. Translated: CASSPFDRDHGYTF.